The following is a T cell receptor (beta chain) sequence with its context. The target antigen is unknown. This specimen comes from a study of cytomegalovirus exposure and HLA in healthy donors. Findings and caveats of the study: Later analysis demonstrated an association between a missense DCLRE1C variant and TCR beta V- and J-gene trimming.

The CDR3 extends over 16 amino acids. PCR involved 60 Vbeta and 13 Jbeta primers. Under the authors' procedure: The count from a later analysis was 65 million to 90 million unique TCR beta chains, roughly 11 million of them shared. Profiled with immunoSEQ multiplex PCR; TCRdb holds only in-frame clones, not every one. V and J calls and clone size are given by that table; D and trimming were obtained from the DNA. The sample has around 78,000 clones; over 55% are singletons. The receptor was derived from a man aged 30 to 45 in good health and CMV-seropositive. Sequenced material: PBMCs. The chain couples TRBV21-1 to TRBJ2-4; TRBD1 reflects the table's D call only, with no check against the DNA. TRBV21-1 is a pseudogene locus. As DNA, the CDR3 is TGTGCCAGCAGCAAACAGGGACAGCAGTACAAAAACATTCAGTACTTC. This gives the protein CASSKQGQQYKNIQYF.